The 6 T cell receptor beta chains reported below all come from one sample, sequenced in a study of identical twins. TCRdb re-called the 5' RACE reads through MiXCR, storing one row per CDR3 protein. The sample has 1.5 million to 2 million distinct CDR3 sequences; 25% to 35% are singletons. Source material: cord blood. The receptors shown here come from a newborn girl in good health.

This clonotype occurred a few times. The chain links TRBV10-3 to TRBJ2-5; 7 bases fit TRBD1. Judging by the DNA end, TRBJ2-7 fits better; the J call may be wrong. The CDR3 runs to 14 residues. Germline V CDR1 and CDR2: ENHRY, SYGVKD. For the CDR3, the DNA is TGTGCCATCAGTGCCTTAGACAGGGCGCACGAGCAGTACTTC. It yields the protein CAISALDRAHEQYF.

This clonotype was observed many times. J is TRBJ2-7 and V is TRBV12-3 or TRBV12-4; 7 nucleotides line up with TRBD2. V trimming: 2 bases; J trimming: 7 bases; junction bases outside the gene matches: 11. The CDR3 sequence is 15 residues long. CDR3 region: CASSLSGKYAREQYF. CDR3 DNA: TGTGCCAGCAGTTTAAGCGGGAAATATGCACGAGAGCAGTACTTC.

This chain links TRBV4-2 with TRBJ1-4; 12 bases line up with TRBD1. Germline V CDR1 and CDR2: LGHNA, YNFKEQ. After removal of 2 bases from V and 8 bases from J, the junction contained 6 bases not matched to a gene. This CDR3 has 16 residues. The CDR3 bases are TGTGCCAGCAGCCAACTCTTGGGGACAGGGGGCGAAAAACTGTTTTTT. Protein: CASSQLLGTGGEKLFF.

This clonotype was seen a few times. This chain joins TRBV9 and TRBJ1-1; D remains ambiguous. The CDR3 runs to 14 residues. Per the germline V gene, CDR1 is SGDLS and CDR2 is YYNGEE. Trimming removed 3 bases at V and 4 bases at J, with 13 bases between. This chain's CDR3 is CASSENPGRTEAFF. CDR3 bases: TGTGCCAGCAGCGAAAACCCCGGTCGCACTGAAGCTTTCTTT.

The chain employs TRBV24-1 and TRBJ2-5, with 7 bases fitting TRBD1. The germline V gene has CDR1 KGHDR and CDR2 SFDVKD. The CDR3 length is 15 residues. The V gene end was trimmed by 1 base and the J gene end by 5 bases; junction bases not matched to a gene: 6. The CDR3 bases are TGTGCCACCAGTGATTTTCCCCCACAGGGGGAGACCCAGTACTTC. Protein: CATSDFPPQGETQYF.

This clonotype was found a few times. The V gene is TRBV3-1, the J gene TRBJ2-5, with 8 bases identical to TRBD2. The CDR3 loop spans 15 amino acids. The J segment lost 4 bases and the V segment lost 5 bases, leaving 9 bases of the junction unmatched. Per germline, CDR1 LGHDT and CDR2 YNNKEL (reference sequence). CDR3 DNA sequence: TGTGCCAGCAGCAACCAATTAGCGGGATTAGAGACCCAGTACTTC. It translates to CASSNQLAGLETQYF.